The 10 T cell receptor beta chains presented below share a single source sample, sequenced in a study of T cell changes during pregnancy in multiple sclerosis. Profiled with immunoSEQ multiplex PCR; TCRdb holds only in-frame clones, not every one. The data contain about 39,000 clones, almost 95% of them singletons. The starting material was CD4+ T cells from peripheral blood mononuclear cells, obtained after pregnancy. The receptors were sampled from a female donor with multiple sclerosis, enrolled in a pregnancy study.

The chain has TRBV12-5 and TRBJ2-1, with 9 nucleotides matching TRBD2. The CDR3 has 17 amino acids. The germline gives CDR1 LGHNT, CDR2 FRNRAP. J lost 7 bases, V lost 0 bases, and 10 bases had no gene match. The CDR3 DNA sequence: TGTGCTAGTGGTTTGGTACTTGGGCGGGGGGGTAGGAATGAGCAGTTCTTC. Translated, it gives CASGLVLGRGGRNEQFF.

The rearrangement links TRBV5-4 to TRBJ2-1; D possibly corresponds to TRBD2 (6 bases). CDR1 and CDR2 from the germline V gene are SGHNT and YYREEE (reference sequence). Trimming took 0 bases from V and 3 from J, leaving 13 bases between them. The CDR3 runs to 16 residues. The CDR3 nucleotides are TGTGCCAGCAGCTTGGATTCCGGGACTTACTACAATGAGCAGTTCTTC. Its protein is CASSLDSGTYYNEQFF.

The chain uses TRBV2 and TRBJ1-6, with 10 bases that match TRBD1. This CDR3 has 16 amino acids. The J segment lost 2 bases and the V segment lost 5 bases, leaving 3 bases of the junction unmatched. Germline V lookup: CDR1 SNHLY, CDR2 FYNNEI. Here the CDR3 reads CASSKDRGAYNSPLHF. The CDR3 nucleotides read TGTGCCAGCAGTAAGGACAGGGGGGCCTATAATTCACCCCTCCACTTT.

V usage is TRBV4-1 and J usage is TRBJ1-2; possible D gene TRBD1, 5 bases. Per the germline V gene, CDR1 is MGHRA and CDR2 is YSYEKL. The CDR3 totals 16 residues. Trimming removed 0 bases from V and 7 bases from J, with 18 bases in between. The CDR3 protein is CASSQEFVAGLAGYTF. In nucleotides, the CDR3 is TGCGCCAGCAGCCAAGAGTTTGTGGCAGGGCTCGCTGGCTACACCTTC.

This chain uses TRBV7-3 with TRBJ2-7; weak D call: TRBD1 (6 bases). This CDR3 region has 13 residues. Germline V gene data show CDR1 as SGHTA and CDR2 as FQGTGA. With 5 bases removed from V and 1 base from J, the gap between germline ends came to 9 bases. This chain's CDR3 is CASSQGQSYEQYF. The CDR3 nucleotides are TGTGCCAGCAGCCAAGGACAGTCCTACGAGCAGTACTTC.

The chain has TRBV30 and TRBJ2-7; TRBD1 agrees at 11 bases. CDR1 is GTSNPN and CDR2 is SVGIG in the germline V gene (reference sequence). V lost 2 bases, J lost 6 bases, and 6 bases stayed unmatched. This CDR3 region has 14 residues. The CDR3, as DNA: TGTGCCTGGAGTTCCGGGACAGGGGGTTTCGAGCAGTACTTC. It codes for CAWSSGTGGFEQYF.

The CDR3 is CASSPTTRGLGETQYF. CDR3 in DNA: TGTGCCAGCTCACCCACAACCAGGGGGCTGGGGGAGACCCAGTACTTC. The chain combines TRBV18 with TRBJ2-5; 8 nucleotides align to TRBD1. V was clipped by 3 bases and J by 5 bases; unmatched bases: 11. Germline-derived CDR1 and CDR2 are KGHSH and LQKENI. This CDR3 comprises 16 residues.

The rearrangement uses TRBV14 and TRBJ1-3; possibly TRBD1 for D (6 bases). CDR3 length equals 15 residues. CDR1 and CDR2 from the germline V gene are SGHDN and FVKESK. V lost 4 bases, J lost 0 bases, and 10 bases lay in between. The CDR3 here is CASSRGQSSGNTIYF. DNA of the CDR3: TGTGCCAGCAGCCGCGGACAGAGCTCTGGAAACACCATATATTTT.

This clone was found once. The chain has TRBV2 and TRBJ2-3; D is uncertain. The CDR3 totals 15 residues. Germline V gives CDR1 SNHLY, CDR2 FYNNEI. V gave up 2 bases and J gave up 0 bases, with 9 bases separating them. This CDR3 is CASSESRISTDTQYF. The CDR3 region has the DNA TGTGCCAGCAGTGAATCGCGGATAAGCACAGATACGCAGTATTTT.

V gene TRBV5-1 combines with J gene TRBJ1-2, with D tentatively TRBD1 (5 bases). This CDR3 is built from 16 residues. The germline V gene has CDR1 SGHRS and CDR2 YFSETQ. V lost 3 bases and J 3 bases, leaving 18 bases between the germline ends. The CDR3 spells CASSSRQRVGDYGYTF. The CDR3 DNA sequence: TGCGCCAGCAGCTCCCGACAAAGGGTAGGGGACTATGGCTACACCTTC. Filled out from reference TRBV5-1 and TRBJ1-2, the complete variable domain reads KAGVTQTPRYLIKTRGQQVTLSCSPISGHRSVSWYQQTPGQGLQFLFEYFSETQRNKGNFPGRFSGRQFSNSRSEMNVSTLELGDSALYLCASSSRQRVGDYGYTFGSGTRLTVV.